This T cell receptor (beta chain) is from a study of T cells in Graves' hyperthyroidism and ophthalmopathy. General study points: Most thyroid clonotypes expanded above 0.001 appeared in blood too. A model of 13 V-J pairs discriminated ophthalmopathy from stable hyperthyroidism.

Researchers took RNA transcripts and amplified the TCR beta CDR3 regions from them. The HTBI set primed first-round TCR CDR3 RT-PCR. Each CDR3 protein gets one entry after TCRdb re-called the multiplex PCR reads with MiXCR. The top ten clones hold about 8.2% of a sample with hundreds of thousands of distinct CDR3 sequences, 35% to 55% of them seen once. This clonotype was picked up a small number of times. The antigen remains unidentified. At one end the junction does not follow the germline gene, possibly because of a read error. Germline-derived CDR1 and CDR2 are ENHRY and SYGVKD. There are 16 residues in the CDR3.

The sequenced sample consisted of peripheral blood or thyroid tissue (not recorded which). The clonotype comes from a woman in her late teens or twenties with Graves' hyperthyroidism. The chain uses TRBV10-3 and TRBJ2-7; 7 bases fit TRBD2. The chain's CDR3 is CASSYSIGGTTYEQYF. Here the CDR3 DNA reads TGTGCCAGCAGTTACTCGATCGGGGGGACGACCTACGAGCAGTACTTC.